This T cell receptor beta chain originates from a study of T cell responses to AZD1222 COVID-19 vaccine. Study-level background: Doses given second, at about 4 or about 12 weeks, were pooled.

The data were produced by immunoSEQ multiplex PCR, yet TCRdb's version contains in-frame clones alone and is incomplete. The data show 90,000 to 110,000 clones, with about 88% seen just once and about 9.3% held by the top ten. CDR1 is SGDLS and CDR2 is YYNGEE in the germline V gene. Trimming at V came to 3 bases and at J to 0 bases, leaving 15 bases not matched to a gene. The CDR3 has 20 amino acids. Findings and caveats of the study: CD4 TCRs covered the whole spike, strongest at regions 160-218 and 743-854. Epitopes outside B.1.351 and B.1.1.7 mutated regions reportedly drew nearly half of spike TCRs. Baseline seropositivity occurred in only a handful of AZD1222 recipients.

Remarks on this clone: Its antigen is not known.

Source: peripheral blood, taken on day 0 of AZD1222 vaccination. This TCR derives from an adult in good health. The chain recombines TRBV9 with TRBJ2-1; 10 positions match TRBD1. In DNA, the CDR3 is TGTGCCAGCAGCGCACCTAAGAGGACAGGGGGTTGGGGCTCCTACAATGAGCAGTTCTTC. It is translated as CASSAPKRTGGWGSYNEQFF.